These 20 T cell receptor beta chains were all obtained from the same sample, sequenced in a study of control samples from healthy donors and cancer patients. Sequencing was performed with immunoSEQ multiplex PCR; in TCRdb, only in-frame clones are kept and a portion is missing. The data show tens of thousands of clones, 90% to 95% seen once. Sample: PBMCs. All receptors derive from a man aged 30 to 45 with colorectal cancer.

The rearrangement links TRBV2 to TRBJ2-3; D perhaps matches TRBD2 (5 bases). The ends were cut back, 3 bases at V and 3 bases at J, with 10 bases in the middle. The CDR3 contains 14 residues. The V gene's germline CDR1 is SNHLY and CDR2 FYNNEI. In DNA form, the CDR3 reads TGTGCCAGCAGTGAGGCTAGCATGACAGATACGCAGTATTTT. Translated: CASSEASMTDTQYF.

CDR3 loop: CASISPGQGAGTGELFF. In nucleotides, the CDR3 is TGTGCCAGCATTTCCCCGGGACAGGGGGCCGGGACCGGGGAGCTGTTTTTT. The chain uses TRBV7-9 and TRBJ2-2; TRBD1 agrees at 12 bases. Unmatched junction bases numbered 11, after V lost 7 bases and J lost 5 bases. The V gene's germline CDR1 is SEHNR and CDR2 FQNEAQ (reference sequence). The CDR3 runs to 17 residues.

J is TRBJ2-3 and V is TRBV20-1, with no clear D. Germline CDR1 and CDR2: DFQATT and SNEGSKA (reference sequence). This CDR3 spans 10 amino acids. With 6 bases removed from V and 7 bases from J, the gap between germline ends came to 8 bases. Here the CDR3 DNA reads TGCAGTGCATCCACGAATACGCAGTATTTT. This translates into CSASTNTQYF.

This clone was seen once. The chain is built from TRBV30 and TRBJ2-7; maybe TRBD2 (5 bases). The germline V gene encodes CDR1 GTSNPN and CDR2 SVGIG (reference sequence). The V gene lost 5 bases and the J gene lost 2 bases, with 10 bases spanning the gap. The CDR3 contains 12 residues. CDR3: CAWGVGAYEQYV. CDR3 nucleotide sequence: TGTGCCTGGGGGGTCGGGGCCTACGAGCAGTACGTC.

The chain carries TRBV7-8 and TRBJ2-2, with a possible D match to TRBD1 (6 bases). V lost 7 bases to trimming and J lost 1 base, with 19 bases between them. The CDR3 spans 17 residues. Germline lookup yields CDR1 SGHVS and CDR2 FQNEAQ. The chain's CDR3 is CASTENLRDKNTGELFF. The CDR3 region has the DNA TGTGCCAGCACCGAAAACCTCCGGGACAAGAACACCGGGGAGCTGTTTTTT.

This clone has more than one count but fewer than ten. The genes are TRBV6-5 and TRBJ2-3, with TRBD1 matching 7 bases. This CDR3 contains 14 residues. Germline trimming cut 2 bases from V and 2 bases from J; bases unmatched to any gene: 1. Germline-derived CDR1 and CDR2 are MNHEY and SVGAGI. The CDR3: CASSYGTATDTQYF. As DNA, the CDR3 is TGTGCCAGCAGTTACGGGACAGCCACAGATACGCAGTATTTT.

The chain links TRBV21-1 to TRBJ2-7; the listed D gene, TRBD1, was not tested against the DNA. TRBV21-1 is reported as a pseudogene. The CDR3 is 15 amino acids. The CDR3 is CASSGPGTSRREQYF. In DNA, the CDR3 is TGTGCCAGCAGCGGACCCGGGACATCCCGTAGGGAGCAGTACTTC.

This chain uses TRBV30 with TRBJ1-2; D possibly corresponds to TRBD1 (6 bases). Germline CDR1 and CDR2: GTSNPN and SVGIG (reference sequence). The V end lost 5 bases, the J end lost 7 bases, and 20 bases lay between the germline ends. The CDR3 runs to 14 residues. This CDR3 reads CAWVYVTGSVGYTF. Here the CDR3 DNA reads TGTGCCTGGGTCTACGTTACAGGGTCCGTTGGCTACACCTTC.

The rearrangement uses TRBV4-1 and TRBJ1-2; 7 nucleotides match TRBD1. Germline V lookup: CDR1 MGHRA, CDR2 YSYEKL. The ends lost 0 bases at V and 5 bases at J; junction bases unmatched: 18. The CDR3 spans 19 residues. Written as DNA, the CDR3 is TGCGCCAGCAGCCAAGAAGGGGGACAGAGGTCCGTAGGAAGTTATGGCTACACCTTC. Translating gives CASSQEGGQRSVGSYGYTF.

This clone came up once. J is TRBJ2-7 and V is TRBV24-1, with 10 nucleotides matching TRBD1. From germline, CDR1 is KGHDR and CDR2 SFDVKD. The CDR3 runs to 14 residues. V trimming: 5 bases; J trimming: 6 bases; junction bases outside the gene matches: 6. CDR3 in amino acids: CATSGDRGPSEQYF. CDR3 nucleotides: TGTGCCACCAGTGGGGACAGGGGCCCCTCCGAGCAGTACTTC.

This CDR3 reads CASSLAASGGLNEQFF. Written as DNA, the CDR3 is TGTGCCAGCAGCTTAGCTGCTAGCGGGGGGCTCAATGAGCAGTTCTTC. The rearrangement links TRBV7-9 to TRBJ2-1; 11 nucleotides align to TRBD2. CDR1 SEHNR and CDR2 FQNEAQ come from the germline V gene (reference sequence). The V segment lost 0 bases and the J segment 6 bases; nucleotides outside the gene matches: 4. CDR3 length: 16 residues.

The chain employs TRBV29-1 and TRBJ1-4, with D perhaps TRBD1 (6 bases). V shed 4 bases and J shed 10 bases, with 22 bases lying between them. CDR3 length: 15 residues. Germline lookup yields CDR1 SQVTM and CDR2 ANQGSEA. The CDR3 loop is CSVGSRGGVGGKLFF. CDR3 nucleotide sequence: TGCAGCGTTGGGAGTAGGGGGGGAGTCGGAGGAAAACTGTTTTTT.

This sequence joins TRBV7-7 and TRBJ2-5; D not certain. Germline V gene data show CDR1 as SSHAT and CDR2 as FNYEAQ (reference sequence). V lost 5 bases to trimming and J lost 1 base, with 8 bases between them. The CDR3 has 13 residues. CDR3 nucleotides: TGTGCCAGCAGCCCCCGACGCCAAGAGACCCAGTACTTC. This sequence encodes CASSPRRQETQYF.

This sequence joins TRBV9 and TRBJ1-1; a possible D gene is TRBD1 (6 bases). The CDR3 covers 15 residues. The germline V gene has CDR1 SGDLS and CDR2 YYNGEE. V lost 2 bases, J lost 4 bases, and 15 bases lay in between. The CDR3 spells CASSVTGIGFTEAFF. CDR3 DNA: TGTGCCAGCAGCGTTACAGGGATCGGTTTCACTGAAGCTTTCTTT.

The rearrangement joins TRBV18 to TRBJ1-1; 7 bases fit TRBD1. There are 18 residues in the CDR3. The junction had 12 bases not matched to a gene; V was cut back by 1 base and J by 1 base. In germline, CDR1 is KGHSH, CDR2 LQKENI. The CDR3 sequence: CASSPQPSQRTGNTEAFF. The CDR3 bases are TGTGCCAGCTCACCACAGCCAAGCCAGAGGACAGGGAACACTGAAGCTTTCTTT.

This chain uses TRBV5-4 with TRBJ1-6; TRBD1 aligns across 8 bases. There are 15 residues in the CDR3. The trim removed 4 bases at V and 4 bases at J, leaving 4 bases unmatched. Per the germline V gene, CDR1 is SGHNT and CDR2 is YYREEE (reference sequence). The CDR3: CASSPGQGYNSPLHF. The DNA for the CDR3 is TGTGCCAGCAGCCCCGGACAGGGTTATAATTCACCCCTCCACTTT.

This clone was found once. J is TRBJ2-6 and V is TRBV6-2 or TRBV6-3, with D perhaps TRBD1 (5 bases). Germline lookup yields CDR1 MNHEY and CDR2 SVGEGT. The ends were cut back, 4 bases at V and 1 base at J, with 23 bases in the middle. The CDR3 length is 20 residues. CDR3 sequence: CASSSEFGWGILSGANVLTF. The CDR3 nucleotides are TGTGCCAGCAGTTCGGAATTCGGTTGGGGCATCTTATCTGGGGCCAACGTCCTGACTTTC.

This chain joins TRBV21-1 and TRBJ2-7; TRBD2, the table's D call, lacks a check against the DNA. TRBV21-1 is tagged as a pseudogene. This CDR3 spans 16 amino acids. The CDR3 region is CASSKVSGGISYEQYV. The CDR3, as DNA: TGTGCCAGCAGCAAAGTAAGCGGGGGGATCTCCTACGAGCAGTACGTC.

The rearrangement joins TRBV4-2 to TRBJ1-4; 10 nucleotides line up with TRBD1. Germline V lookup: CDR1 LGHNA, CDR2 YNFKEQ. The CDR3 is 16 residues long. The V and J ends lost 6 bases and 8 bases, in that order; junction bases with no gene match: 12. The DNA of the CDR3 is TGTGCCAGCAGTACAGCCCTGGGACAGGGGAACGAAAAACTGTTTTTT. This codes for CASSTALGQGNEKLFF.

The chain carries TRBV5-1 and TRBJ2-1; D possibly corresponds to TRBD2 (6 bases). Germline assignment: CDR1 SGHRS and CDR2 YFSETQ. CDR3 length: 16 residues. V lost 5 bases and J 3 bases, leaving 18 bases between the germline ends. DNA of the CDR3: TGCGCCAGCAGGGGGCGGCTCTCGGACTACTACAATGAGCAGTTCTTC. Translation: CASRGRLSDYYNEQFF.